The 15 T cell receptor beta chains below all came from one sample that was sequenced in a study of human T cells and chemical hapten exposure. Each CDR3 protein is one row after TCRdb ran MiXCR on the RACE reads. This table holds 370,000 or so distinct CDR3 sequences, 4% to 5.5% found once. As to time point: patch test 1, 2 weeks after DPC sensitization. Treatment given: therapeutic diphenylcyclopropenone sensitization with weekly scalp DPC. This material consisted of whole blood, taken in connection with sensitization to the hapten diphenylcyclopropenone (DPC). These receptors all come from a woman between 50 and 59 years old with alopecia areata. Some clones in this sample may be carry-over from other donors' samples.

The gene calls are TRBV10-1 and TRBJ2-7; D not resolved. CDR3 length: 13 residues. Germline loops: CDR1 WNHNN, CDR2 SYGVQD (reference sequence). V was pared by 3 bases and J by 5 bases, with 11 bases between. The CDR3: CASSDGPFNEQYF. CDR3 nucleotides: TGCGCCAGCAGTGATGGCCCCTTTAACGAGCAGTACTTC.

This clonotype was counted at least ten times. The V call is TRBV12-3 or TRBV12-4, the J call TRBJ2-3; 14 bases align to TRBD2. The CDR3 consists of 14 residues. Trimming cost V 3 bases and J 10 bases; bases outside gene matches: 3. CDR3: CASSLGLAGEAQYF. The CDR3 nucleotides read TGTGCCAGCAGTTTGGGACTAGCGGGGGAGGCGCAGTATTTT.

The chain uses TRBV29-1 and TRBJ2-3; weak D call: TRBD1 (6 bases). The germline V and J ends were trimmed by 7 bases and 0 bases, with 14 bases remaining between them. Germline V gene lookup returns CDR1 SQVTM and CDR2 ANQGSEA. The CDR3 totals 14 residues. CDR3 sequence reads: CSGRQAFSTDTQYF. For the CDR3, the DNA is TGCAGCGGGCGACAGGCCTTCAGCACAGATACGCAGTATTTT.

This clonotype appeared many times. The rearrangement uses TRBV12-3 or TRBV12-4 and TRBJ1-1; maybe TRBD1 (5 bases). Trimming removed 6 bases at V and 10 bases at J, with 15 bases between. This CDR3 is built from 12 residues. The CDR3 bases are TGTGCCAGCAGCAGCACCACAGGTAGAGCTTTCTTT. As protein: CASSSTTGRAFF.

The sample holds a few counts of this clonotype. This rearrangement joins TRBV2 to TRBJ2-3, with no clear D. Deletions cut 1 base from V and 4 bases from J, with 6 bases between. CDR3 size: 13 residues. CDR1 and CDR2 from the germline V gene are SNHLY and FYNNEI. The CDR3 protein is CASSEDRPDTQYF. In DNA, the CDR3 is TGTGCCAGCAGTGAAGACAGACCAGATACGCAGTATTTT.

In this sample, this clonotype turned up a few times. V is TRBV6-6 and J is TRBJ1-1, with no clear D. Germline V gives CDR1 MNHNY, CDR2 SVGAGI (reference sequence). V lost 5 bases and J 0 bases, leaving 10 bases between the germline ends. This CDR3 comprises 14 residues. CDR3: CASSTETVNTEAFF. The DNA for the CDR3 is TGTGCCAGCAGTACGGAGACGGTGAACACTGAAGCTTTCTTT.

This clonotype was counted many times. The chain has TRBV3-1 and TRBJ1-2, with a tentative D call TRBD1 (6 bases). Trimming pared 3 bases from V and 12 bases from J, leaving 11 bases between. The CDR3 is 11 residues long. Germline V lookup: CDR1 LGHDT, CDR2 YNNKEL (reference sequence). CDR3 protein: CASSQGTINTF. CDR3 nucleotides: TGTGCCAGCAGCCAGGGGACAATAAACACCTTC.

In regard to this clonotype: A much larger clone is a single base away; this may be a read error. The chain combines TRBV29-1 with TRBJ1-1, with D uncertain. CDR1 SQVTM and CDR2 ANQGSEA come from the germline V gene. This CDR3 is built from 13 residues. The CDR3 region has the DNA TGCAGCGTTGAGCGCGGGTTAAACACTGAAGCTCTCTTT. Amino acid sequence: CSVERGLNTEALF. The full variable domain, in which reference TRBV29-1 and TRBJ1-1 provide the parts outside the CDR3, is SAVISQKPSRDICQRGTSLTIQCQVDSQVTMMFWYRQQPGQSLTLIATANQGSEATYESGFVIDKFPISRPNLTFSTLTVSNMSPEDSSIYLCSVERGLNTEALFGQGTRLTVV.

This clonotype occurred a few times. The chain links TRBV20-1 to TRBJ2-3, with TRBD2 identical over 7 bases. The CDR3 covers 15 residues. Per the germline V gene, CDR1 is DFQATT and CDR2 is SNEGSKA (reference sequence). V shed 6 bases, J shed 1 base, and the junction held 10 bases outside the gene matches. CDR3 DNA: TGCAGTGCCACATCCGCGGGAGTGGGCACAGATACGCAGTATTTT. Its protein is CSATSAGVGTDTQYF.

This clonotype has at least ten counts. CDR3 region: CASSYSGTGELFF. As DNA, the CDR3 is TGTGCCAGCAGTTACTCTGGGACCGGGGAGCTGTTTTTT. The chain uses TRBV6-2 or TRBV6-3 and TRBJ2-2; D is ambiguous. Trimming removed 0 bases from V and 5 bases from J, with 4 bases in between. This CDR3 region has 13 residues. Germline-derived CDR1 and CDR2 are MNHEY and SVGEGT.

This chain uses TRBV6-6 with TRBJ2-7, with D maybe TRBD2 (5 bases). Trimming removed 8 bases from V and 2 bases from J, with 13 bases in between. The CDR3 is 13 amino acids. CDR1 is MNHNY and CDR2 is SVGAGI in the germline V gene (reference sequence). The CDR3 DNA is TGTGCCAGCGAGGGCCATAGAACCTACGAGCAGTACTTC. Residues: CASEGHRTYEQYF.

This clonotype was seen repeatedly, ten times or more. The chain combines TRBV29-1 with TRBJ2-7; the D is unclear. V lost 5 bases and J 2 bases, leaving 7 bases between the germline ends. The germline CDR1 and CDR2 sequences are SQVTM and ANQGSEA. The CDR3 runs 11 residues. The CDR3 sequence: CSVCLAYEQYF. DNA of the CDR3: TGCAGCGTTTGCTTAGCCTACGAGCAGTACTTC.

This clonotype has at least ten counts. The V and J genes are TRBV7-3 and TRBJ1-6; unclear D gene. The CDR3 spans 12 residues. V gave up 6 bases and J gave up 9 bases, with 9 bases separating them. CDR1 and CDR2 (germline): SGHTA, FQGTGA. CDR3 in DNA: TGTGCCAGCAGGGAAGGCTCTTCACCCCTCCACTTT. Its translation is CASREGSSPLHF.

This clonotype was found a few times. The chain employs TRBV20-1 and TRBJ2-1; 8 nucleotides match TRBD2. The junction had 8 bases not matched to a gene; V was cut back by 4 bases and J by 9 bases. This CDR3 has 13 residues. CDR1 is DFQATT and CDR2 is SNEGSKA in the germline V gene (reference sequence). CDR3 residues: CSAMRGELGEQFF. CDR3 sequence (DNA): TGCAGTGCTATGCGGGGGGAACTCGGTGAGCAGTTCTTC.

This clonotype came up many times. The CDR3, as DNA: TGCAGTGCCCTAGAGGCGGGGCTAGCGGACAATGAGCAGTTCTTC. Amino acid sequence: CSALEAGLADNEQFF. The chain recombines TRBV20-1 with TRBJ2-1, with TRBD2 matching 7 bases. The germline gives CDR1 DFQATT, CDR2 SNEGSKA (reference sequence). The CDR3 contains 15 residues. J gave up 5 bases and V 6 bases, and 13 bases lay outside the gene matches.